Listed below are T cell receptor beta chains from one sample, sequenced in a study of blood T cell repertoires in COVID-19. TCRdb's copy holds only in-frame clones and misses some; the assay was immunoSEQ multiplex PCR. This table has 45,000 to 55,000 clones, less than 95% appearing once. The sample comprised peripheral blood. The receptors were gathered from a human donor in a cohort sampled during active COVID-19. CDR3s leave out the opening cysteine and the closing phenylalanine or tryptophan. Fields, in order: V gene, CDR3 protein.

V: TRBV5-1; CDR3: ASSGGGSSYNEQF
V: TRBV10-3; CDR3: AIRVDRGLTEAF
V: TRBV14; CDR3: ASSPRGNYGYT
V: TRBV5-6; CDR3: ASSAGLGSGNTIY
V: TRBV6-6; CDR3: ASSSPGDRDEQF
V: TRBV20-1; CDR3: SASGLAGDSYEQY
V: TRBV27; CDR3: ASSSPGTSSYEQY
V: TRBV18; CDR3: ASSLSRDTNSPLH
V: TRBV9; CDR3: ASSVENTGKQF
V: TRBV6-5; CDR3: ASSYLSGPLH
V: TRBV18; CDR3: ASSPGTDYGYT
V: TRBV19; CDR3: ASSIRRNTEAF
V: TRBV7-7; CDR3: ASSPSPYRGETQY
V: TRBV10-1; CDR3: ASSGQLQETQY
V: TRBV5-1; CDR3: ASSLDGVSGNTIY
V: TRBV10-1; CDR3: ASSESLSSGTGELF
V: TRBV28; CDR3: ASSSRYEQY
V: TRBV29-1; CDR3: SVVWGTLLQETQY
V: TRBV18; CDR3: ASSPNRGAETQY
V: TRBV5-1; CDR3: ASSLGSSGIYEQY
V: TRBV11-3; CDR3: ASSRGLVSTDTQY
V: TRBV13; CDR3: ASSFDKQETQY
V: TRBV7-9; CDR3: ASSLGPGLARYEQY
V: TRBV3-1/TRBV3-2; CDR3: ASSHQDSNQPQH
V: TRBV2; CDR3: ASSYVTEAF
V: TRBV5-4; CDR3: ASSIRDRDTGELF
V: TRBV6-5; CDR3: ASSYWRGGTNEKLF
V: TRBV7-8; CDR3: ASSLVTSGSTDTQY
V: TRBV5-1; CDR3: ASSLSGGNTEAF
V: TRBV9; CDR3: ASSVGSGGRNTEAF
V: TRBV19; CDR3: ASSPRTSGWLVAAGELF
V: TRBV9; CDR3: ASSANRLAGFFGEQF
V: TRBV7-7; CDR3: ASSPDILPTGELF
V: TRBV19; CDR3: ASSIGAGNKQY
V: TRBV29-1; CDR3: STGQGAGYEQY
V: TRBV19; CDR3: ASSITSGAYNEQF
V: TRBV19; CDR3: ASSIDRGNEQF
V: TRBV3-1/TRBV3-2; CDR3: ASSPRTGSNQPQH
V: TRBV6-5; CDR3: ASSRGQGSTEAF
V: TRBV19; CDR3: ASSPTGTNEKLF
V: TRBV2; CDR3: ASSPGLAGVDTQY
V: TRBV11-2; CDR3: ASSLSGRAVTNEQF
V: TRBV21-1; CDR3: AGQGRGEQY
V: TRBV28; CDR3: ASSLFRGSNQPQH
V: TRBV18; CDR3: ASSPTRDRPQPQH
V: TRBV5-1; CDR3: ASSLTGERLYEQY
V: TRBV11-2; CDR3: ASSLRVSAGVTGELF
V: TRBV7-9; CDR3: ASSFHSLGGSSYNEQF
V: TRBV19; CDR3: ASSIQGTETQY
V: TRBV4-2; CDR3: ASSQNFRAPGDEQY